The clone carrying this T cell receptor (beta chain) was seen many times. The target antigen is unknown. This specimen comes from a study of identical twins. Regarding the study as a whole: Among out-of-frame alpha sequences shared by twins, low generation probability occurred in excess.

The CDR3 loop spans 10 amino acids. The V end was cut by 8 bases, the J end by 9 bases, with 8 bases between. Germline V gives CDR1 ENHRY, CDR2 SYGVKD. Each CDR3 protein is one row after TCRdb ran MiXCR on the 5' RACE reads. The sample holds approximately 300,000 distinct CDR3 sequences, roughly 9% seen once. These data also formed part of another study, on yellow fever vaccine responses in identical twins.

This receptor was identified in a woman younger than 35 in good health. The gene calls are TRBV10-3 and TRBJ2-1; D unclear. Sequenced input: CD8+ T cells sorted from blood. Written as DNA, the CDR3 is TGTGCCATCCCGTGGGGTGAGCAGTTCTTC. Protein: CAIPWGEQFF.